The 17 T cell receptor beta chains presented below share a single source sample, sequenced in a study of CD8 T cells in Susac syndrome. RNA was extracted with the RNeasy kit, and a quantity of roughly 0.5 to 1 ug was reverse transcribed using random hexamers. TCRdb passed the immunoSEQ multiplex PCR reads through MiXCR, listing each CDR3 protein once. This sample has approximately 210,000 distinct CDR3 sequences, with about 94% found just once. Sequencing used CD4+ T cells from PBMCs. The receptors were sampled from a human donor with Susac syndrome.

V usage is TRBV27 and J usage is TRBJ1-1, with D possibly matching TRBD1 (6 bases). The V and J ends lost 8 bases and 9 bases respectively, with 13 bases between them. Germline loops: CDR1 MNHEY, CDR2 SMNVEV (reference sequence). The CDR3 totals 11 residues. This CDR3 reads CASAEGGKAFF. CDR3 bases: TGTGCCAGCGCCGAGGGGGGGAAAGCTTTCTTT.

The rearrangement uses TRBV28 and TRBJ2-1; 9 bases fit TRBD2. The CDR3 has 15 amino acids. The trim removed 10 bases at V and 3 bases at J, leaving 10 bases unmatched. CDR1 is MDHEN and CDR2 is SYDVKM in the germline V gene. CDR3 nucleotide sequence: TGTGCCACAGGGTATAGCGGGGGCCACTACAATGAGCAGTTCTTC. Residues: CATGYSGGHYNEQFF. Variable domain in full (rest from reference TRBV28 and TRBJ2-1): DVKVTQSSRYLVKRTGEKVFLECVQDMDHENMFWYRQDPGLGLRLIYFSYDVKMKEKGDIPEGYSVSREKKERFSLILESASTNQTSMYLCATGYSGGHYNEQFFGPGTRLTVL.

This clonotype was seen only once. V gene TRBV7-2 combines with J gene TRBJ2-7; 9 nucleotides agree with TRBD1. The CDR3 is made up of 15 amino acids. Germline V gene lookup returns CDR1 SGHTA and CDR2 FQGNSA. Trimming cost V 4 bases and J 4 bases; bases outside gene matches: 8. The CDR3 loop is CASSSGTGREYEQYF. The CDR3 nucleotides read TGTGCCAGCAGCTCCGGGACAGGGAGGGAATACGAGCAGTACTTC.

This chain links TRBV14 with TRBJ1-3, with 8 bases that match TRBD1. The germline V gene has CDR1 SGHDN and CDR2 FVKESK. V shed 5 bases, J shed 2 bases, and the junction held 8 bases outside the gene matches. The CDR3 length is 16 residues. The CDR3 DNA reads TGTGCCAGCAGCTTCCGGACAGGGCTCACTGGAAACACCATATATTTT. Translation gives CASSFRTGLTGNTIYF. The complete variable domain, with remaining parts taken from reference TRBV14 and TRBJ1-3, reads EAGVTQFPSHSVIEKGQTVTLRCDPISGHDNLYWYRRVMGKEIKFLLHFVKESKQDESGMPNNRFLAERTGGTYSTLKVQPAELEDSGVYFCASSFRTGLTGNTIYFGEGSWLTVV.

V is TRBV20-1 and J is TRBJ1-1; possible D gene TRBD1, 5 bases. Trimming stripped 3 bases from V and 3 bases from J, with 14 bases between. This CDR3 is built from 14 residues. Germline CDR1 is DFQATT and CDR2 is SNEGSKA (reference sequence). The CDR3 protein is CSASWDSTYTEAFF. The CDR3 bases are TGCAGTGCTAGCTGGGACTCTACTTACACTGAAGCTTTCTTT.

This clonotype appeared a single time. The gene calls are TRBV25-1 and TRBJ1-1; D is unclear. The CDR3 loop spans 13 amino acids. Germline V gene lookup returns CDR1 MGHDK and CDR2 SYGVNS. The ends were cut back, 8 bases at V and 4 bases at J, with 14 bases in the middle. The DNA for the CDR3 is TGTGCCAGCGAAGCTAGAGCGCGCACTGAAGCTTTCTTT. Translation gives CASEARARTEAFF. The full variable domain, in which reference TRBV25-1 and TRBJ1-1 provide the parts outside the CDR3, is EADIYQTPRYLVIGTGKKITLECSQTMGHDKMYWYQQDPGMELHLIHYSYGVNSTEKGDLSSESTVSRIRTEHFPLTLESARPSHTSQYLCASEARARTEAFFGQGTRLTVV.

The chain links TRBV30 to TRBJ2-2; TRBD2 matches at 9 bases. This CDR3 is built from 11 residues. Per the germline V gene, CDR1 is GTSNPN and CDR2 is SVGIG (reference sequence). V lost 4 bases and J lost 12; bases outside the gene matches: 3. The CDR3 bases are TGTGCCTGGACTAGCGGGGTCCAGCTGTTTTTT. It translates to CAWTSGVQLFF.

The V and J genes are TRBV5-6 and TRBJ1-4; no reliable D call. Trimming removed 0 bases from V and 5 bases from J, with 8 bases in between. The germline gives CDR1 SGHDT, CDR2 YYEEEE. This CDR3 has 14 residues. The CDR3 spells CASSLGQVNEKLFF. As DNA, the CDR3 is TGTGCCAGCAGCTTGGGGCAGGTGAATGAAAAACTGTTTTTT.

The CDR3 here is CASREMTGANSPLHF. The CDR3 bases are TGTGCCAGCAGAGAGATGACAGGGGCCAATTCACCCCTCCACTTT. The chain combines TRBV7-2 with TRBJ1-6, with TRBD1 identical over 8 bases. V was pared by 6 bases and J by 7 bases, with 8 bases of the junction left unmatched. This CDR3 is built from 15 residues. The germline gives CDR1 SGHTA, CDR2 FQGNSA. The whole variable domain, remainder taken from reference TRBV7-2 and TRBJ1-6, is GAGVSQSPSNKVTEKGKDVELRCDPISGHTALYWYRQSLGQGLEFLIYFQGNSAPDKSGLPSDRFSAERTGGSVSTLTIQRTQQEDSAVYLCASREMTGANSPLHFGNGTRLTVT.

V is TRBV30 and J is TRBJ2-5; D possibly corresponds to TRBD1 (6 bases). CDR1 GTSNPN and CDR2 SVGIG come from the germline V gene (reference sequence). V lost 3 bases, J lost 1 base, and 9 bases lay in between. The CDR3 is 13 residues long. CDR3 nucleotide sequence: TGTGCCTGGAGCGGACAGTCCCAAGAGACCCAGTACTTC. This gives the protein CAWSGQSQETQYF.

This chain links TRBV7-3 with TRBJ2-5, with a tentative D call TRBD2 (6 bases). With 5 bases removed from V and 5 bases from J, the gap between germline ends came to 12 bases. From germline, CDR1 is SGHTA and CDR2 FQGTGA. CDR3 length: 13 amino acids. CDR3 sequence: CASSINRGETQYF. For the CDR3, the DNA is TGTGCCAGCAGCATAAATCGGGGGGAGACCCAGTACTTC.

V gene TRBV15 combines with J gene TRBJ1-5, with D possibly matching TRBD1 (5 bases). Deletions cut 9 bases from V and 2 bases from J, with 20 bases between. In germline, CDR1 is LNHNV, CDR2 YYDKDF (reference sequence). There are 16 residues in the CDR3. In DNA form, the CDR3 reads TGTGCCACGGGGGGGAACAGTGTGGGGGGCAATCAGCCCCAGCATTTT. Its translation: CATGGNSVGGNQPQHF. Using reference TRBV15 and TRBJ1-5 for the parts outside the CDR3, the full variable domain is DAMVIQNPRYQVTQFGKPVTLSCSQTLNHNVMYWYQQKSSQAPKLLFHYYDKDFNNEADTPDNFQSRRPNTSFCFLDIRSPGLGDTAMYLCATGGNSVGGNQPQHFGDGTRLSIL.

The chain links TRBV4-1 to TRBJ2-1; TRBD2 agrees at 13 bases. CDR1 and CDR2 (germline): MGHRA, YSYEKL. CDR3 length equals 16 residues. The V and J ends lost 3 bases and 8 bases, in that order; junction bases with no gene match: 7. The CDR3 loop is CASSQETSGGFDEQFF. DNA for the CDR3: TGCGCCAGCAGCCAGGAGACTAGCGGGGGGTTCGATGAGCAGTTCTTC.

The chain couples TRBV20-1 to TRBJ1-2, with D maybe TRBD1 (6 bases). The length of the CDR3 is 13 residues. CDR1 is DFQATT, CDR2 SNEGSKA, per germline (reference sequence). V lost 0 bases, J lost 4 bases, and 9 bases lay in between. In nucleotides, the CDR3 is TGCAGTGCTAGAGAGACAGGCACCTATGGCTACACCTTC. It specifies CSARETGTYGYTF.

The V gene is TRBV30, the J gene TRBJ1-5; weak D call: TRBD1 (5 bases). Germline V CDR1 and CDR2: GTSNPN, SVGIG (reference sequence). Trimming removed 1 base from V and 7 bases from J, with 14 bases in between. This CDR3 contains 14 residues. CDR3 sequence: CAWSGQGTGQPQHF. The CDR3 DNA is TGTGCCTGGAGTGGACAAGGGACTGGCCAGCCCCAGCATTTT.

The chain is built from TRBV19 and TRBJ2-3; 10 nucleotides agree with TRBD1. CDR1 is LNHDA and CDR2 is SQIVND in the germline V gene (reference sequence). The CDR3 is made up of 15 amino acids. The V and J ends lost 6 bases and 2 bases, in that order; junction bases with no gene match: 5. In nucleotides, the CDR3 is TGTGCCAGTAGGACCGGGACAGGGGCCACAGATACGCAGTATTTT. Its protein is CASRTGTGATDTQYF.

This clonotype was observed a handful of times. The V call is TRBV28, the J call TRBJ2-5; either TRBD1 or TRBD2 may supply D (5 bases each). Germline V CDR1 and CDR2: MDHEN, SYDVKM. Trimming cost V 3 bases and J 7 bases, with 12 bases left between them. The CDR3 sequence is 13 residues long. CDR3 coding DNA: TGTGCCAGCAGTTTGGGACCCCTGCCGACCCAGTACTTC. It yields the protein CASSLGPLPTQYF.